This entry concerns a single TCR beta chain. The source of the sample is a study of blood T cell repertoires in COVID-19. Study overall: From the United States, Italy and Spain came samples of acute and convalescent COVID-19. Nucleic acid was either cDNA or gDNA, and it came from T cells, B-cell-depleted T cells, or PBMCs.

Original processing notes: Reference gene primer amplification in the assay estimated nucleated cell counts. Sequenced by immunoSEQ multiplex PCR; TCRdb stores in-frame clones only, minus some. The V and J calls and clone size were taken over from that table, and D and trimming were inferred from the DNA. The table records about 150,000 clones, 90% to 95% of them present only once. Trimming took 0 bases from V and 5 from J, leaving 8 bases between them. The CDR3 is 14 residues long. CDR1 KGHDR and CDR2 SFDVKD come from the germline V gene. The sample taken for sequencing was peripheral blood. This receptor was identified in a man aged 50-59 years with acute or convalescent COVID-19. The chain has TRBV24-1 and TRBJ2-3; D not resolved. CDR3 residues: CATSDLQPGDTQYF. The CDR3 nucleotides are TGTGCCACCAGTGATTTGCAGCCAGGAGATACGCAGTATTTT.